The 20 T cell receptor beta chains given below trace back to one sample, sequenced in a study of blood T cell repertoires in COVID-19 (TCRdb year 2020). Receptor libraries were prepared by the immunoSEQ multiplex PCR assay. What TCRdb holds here is the immuneACCESS table cut down to in-frame rearrangements. Part of the clones is not present; checked against another copy, under half of the missing clones reflect an unresolved V gene, and the others are unexplained. The sample contains just over 50,000 clones, approximately 84% of them found a single time. Jointly, the top ten make up around 15% of the sample. Sequencing input: peripheral blood. The receptors come from a man aged 70-80 years with acute or convalescent COVID-19.

The rearrangement joins TRBV12-3 or TRBV12-4 to TRBJ1-2; the D gene is possibly TRBD1 (5 bases). There are 12 residues in the CDR3. V was shortened by 8 bases and J by 3 bases, with 10 bases between the two germline ends. CDR3 in DNA: TGTGCCAGCGGGTCAGGGTACTATGGCTACACCTTC. Its translation: CASGSGYYGYTF.

This sequence joins TRBV7-3 and TRBJ1-1, with D perhaps matching TRBD1 (6 bases). Germline-derived CDR1 and CDR2 are SGHTA and FQGTGA. Trimming stripped 1 base from V and 1 base from J, with 10 bases between. CDR3 length equals 15 residues. The CDR3 DNA is TGTGCCAGCAGCTTAATGAAGACAGGGAACACTGAAGCTTTCTTT. This gives the protein CASSLMKTGNTEAFF.

CDR3 protein: CASSSQKTRLLPLHF. In nucleotides, the CDR3 is TGTGCCAGCAGTTCGCAGAAAACCCGTTTGTTACCCCTCCACTTT. The V gene is TRBV28, the J gene TRBJ1-6, with D unresolved. Germline assignment: CDR1 MDHEN and CDR2 SYDVKM. V was cut by 4 bases and J by 12 bases, with 19 bases left in between. This CDR3 has 15 residues. The complete variable domain, with remaining parts taken from reference TRBV28 and TRBJ1-6, reads DVKVTQSSRYLVKRTGEKVFLECVQDMDHENMFWYRQDPGLGLRLIYFSYDVKMKEKGDIPEGYSVSREKKERFSLILESASTNQTSMYLCASSSQKTRLLPLHFGNGTRLTVT.

The rearrangement links TRBV6-1 to TRBJ1-6; D unclear. CDR3 length: 13 residues. V was pared by 5 bases and J by 6 bases, with 8 bases between. Germline-derived CDR1 and CDR2 are MNHNS and SASEGT. Here the CDR3 reads CASSPRANSPLHF. CDR3 in DNA: TGTGCCAGCAGTCCCCGAGCTAATTCACCCCTCCACTTT.

The CDR3 nucleotides are TGTGCCAGCAACCCACAGCGGGGGGCTTACAATGAGCAGTTCTTC. The encoded protein is CASNPQRGAYNEQFF. V usage is TRBV6-5 and J usage is TRBJ2-1; 9 positions match TRBD2. Per the germline V gene, CDR1 is MNHEY and CDR2 is SVGAGI. The CDR3 has 15 amino acids. Trimming cost V 7 bases and J 4 bases; bases outside gene matches: 8.

The genes are TRBV6-2 or TRBV6-3 and TRBJ1-6; D gene uncertain. This CDR3 is built from 15 residues. With 5 bases removed from V and 8 bases from J, the gap between germline ends came to 16 bases. Germline CDR1 MNHEY, CDR2 SVGEGT. The CDR3: CASSPLILSDSPLHF. CDR3 DNA: TGTGCCAGCAGTCCCCTGATATTGTCGGATTCACCCCTCCACTTT.

The chain has TRBV7-9 and TRBJ2-3; D is perhaps TRBD1 (5 bases). The CDR3 covers 16 residues. V lost 1 base and J lost 1, with 12 bases in between. Per germline, CDR1 SEHNR and CDR2 FQNEAQ (reference sequence). The CDR3 sequence is CASSLGVQGGTDTQYF. CDR3 coding DNA: TGTGCCAGCAGCTTAGGAGTCCAGGGCGGCACAGATACGCAGTATTTT.

This rearrangement joins TRBV18 to TRBJ1-3; tentative D call: TRBD1 (6 bases). This CDR3 comprises 18 residues. The V gene lost 3 bases and the J gene lost 6 bases, with 24 bases spanning the gap. Germline V gives CDR1 KGHSH, CDR2 LQKENI. The DNA of the CDR3 is TGTGCCAGCTCACCCGGATTACCAGGGGCTCGCTTTGAAAACACCATATATTTT. This codes for CASSPGLPGARFENTIYF.

This clone was detected only once. This chain uses TRBV7-9 with TRBJ2-3, with D possibly TRBD1 on 5 matching bases. The CDR3 has 16 amino acids. Per the germline V gene, CDR1 is SEHNR and CDR2 is FQNEAQ (reference sequence). V gave up 2 bases and J gave up 1 base, with 13 bases separating them. The CDR3 bases are TGTGCCAGCAGCTTAAAGACCCAGGGCCGCACAGATACGCAGTATTTT. As protein: CASSLKTQGRTDTQYF.

This chain joins TRBV21-1 and TRBJ1-5. TRBV21-1 is marked as a pseudogene. The CDR3 consists of 16 residues. This chain's CDR3 is CASSKASGIRNQPQHF. CDR3 nucleotide sequence: TGTGCCAGCAGCAAAGCCTCGGGGATACGAAATCAGCCCCAGCATTTT.

The V gene is TRBV4-1, the J gene TRBJ2-1; 8 nucleotides line up with TRBD2. The germline V gene encodes CDR1 MGHRA and CDR2 YSYEKL. The CDR3 consists of 15 residues. The V and J ends lost 0 bases and 5 bases, in that order; junction bases with no gene match: 3. Here the CDR3 DNA reads TGCGCCAGCAGCCAAGATCCGGGACTAGACAATGAGCAGTTCTTC. Translating gives CASSQDPGLDNEQFF.

The chain joins TRBV9 to TRBJ1-2; tentative D call: TRBD1 (6 bases). The ends were cut back, 1 base at V and 5 bases at J, with 9 bases in the middle. This CDR3 is built from 13 residues. CDR1 is SGDLS, CDR2 YYNGEE, per germline. The DNA of the CDR3 is TGTGCCAGCAGCGTAAGGGGGAAGTATGGCTACACCTTC. Translated: CASSVRGKYGYTF.

The chain couples TRBV7-9 to TRBJ1-1; 7 bases are shared with TRBD1. From germline, CDR1 is SEHNR and CDR2 FQNEAQ (reference sequence). Losses at the gene ends were 6 bases for V and 3 bases for J; bases not matched to a gene: 7. This CDR3 region has 14 residues. The CDR3 here is CASSLNRGDTEAFF. Here the CDR3 DNA reads TGTGCCAGCAGTCTCAACAGGGGTGACACTGAAGCTTTCTTT.

J is TRBJ2-7 and V is TRBV6-5; 11 bases match TRBD1. Germline V CDR1 and CDR2: MNHEY, SVGAGI. This CDR3 spans 13 amino acids. Losses at the gene ends were 6 bases for V and 5 bases for J; bases not matched to a gene: 3. The CDR3 here is CASRRTGGHEQYV. In DNA, the CDR3 is TGTGCCAGCAGACGGACAGGGGGCCACGAGCAGTACGTC.

This clone turned up a few times. The chain links TRBV15 to TRBJ1-1, with D possibly matching TRBD1 (6 bases). The ends were cut back, 0 bases at V and 6 bases at J, with 17 bases in the middle. This CDR3 is built from 16 residues. The germline V gene encodes CDR1 LNHNV and CDR2 YYDKDF (reference sequence). CDR3 amino acids: CATSRDREGRGAEAFF. CDR3 in DNA: TGTGCCACCAGCAGAGATCGGGAAGGGAGGGGGGCTGAAGCTTTCTTT.

The chain links TRBV7-9 to TRBJ1-6, with D possibly matching TRBD1 (6 bases). The CDR3 is made up of 15 amino acids. V shed 5 bases and J shed 2 bases, with 10 bases lying between them. In germline, CDR1 is SEHNR, CDR2 FQNEAQ (reference sequence). CDR3 nucleotides: TGTGCCAGCAGCCCTTCAGGGGCCTATAATTCACCCCTCCACTTT. Residues: CASSPSGAYNSPLHF.

The chain recombines TRBV19 with TRBJ2-3; 8 nucleotides agree with TRBD2. The length of the CDR3 is 18 residues. The V segment lost 3 bases and the J segment 2 bases; nucleotides outside the gene matches: 13. In germline, CDR1 is LNHDA, CDR2 SQIVND (reference sequence). CDR3 residues: CASSIGGIAGTTTDTQYF. CDR3 bases: TGTGCCAGTAGTATTGGAGGCATAGCGGGGACTACCACAGATACGCAGTATTTT.

This sequence joins TRBV18 and TRBJ1-2, with TRBD1 identical over 9 bases. The CDR3 runs 14 residues. Germline CDR1 and CDR2: KGHSH and LQKENI. After removal of 3 bases from V and 8 bases from J, the junction contained 7 bases not matched to a gene. CDR3 nucleotide sequence: TGTGCCAGCTCACCGACGGGACAGGGCGTCGGCTACACCTTC. This codes for CASSPTGQGVGYTF.

This clone was seen a few times. The genes are TRBV10-3 and TRBJ1-6; 10 bases fit TRBD1. Trimming removed 4 bases from V and 5 bases from J; junction bases left unmatched: 2. CDR1 is ENHRY, CDR2 SYGVKD, per germline. The CDR3 consists of 15 residues. As DNA, the CDR3 is TGTGCCATCAGTGCGGGACAGGGGAATAATTCACCCCTCCACTTT. Translating it yields CAISAGQGNNSPLHF.

The chain has TRBV24-1 and TRBJ2-1; the match to TRBD2 covers 10 bases. The CDR3 is 19 residues long. The germline V gene encodes CDR1 KGHDR and CDR2 SFDVKD. V shed 3 bases, J shed 8 bases, and the junction held 18 bases outside the gene matches. CDR3 sequence (DNA): TGTGCCACCAGTGATACCGGTACTAGCGGGGTATATATTGGCGATGAGCAGTTCTTC. Translation: CATSDTGTSGVYIGDEQFF.